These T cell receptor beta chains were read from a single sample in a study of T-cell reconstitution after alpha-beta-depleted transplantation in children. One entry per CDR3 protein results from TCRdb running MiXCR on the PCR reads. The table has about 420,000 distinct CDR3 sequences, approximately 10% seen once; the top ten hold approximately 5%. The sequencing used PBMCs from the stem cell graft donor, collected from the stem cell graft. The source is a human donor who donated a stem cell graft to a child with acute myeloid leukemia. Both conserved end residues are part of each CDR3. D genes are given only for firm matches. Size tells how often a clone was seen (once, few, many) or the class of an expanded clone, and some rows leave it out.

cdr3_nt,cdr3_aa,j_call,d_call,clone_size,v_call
TGTGCCAGCAGCGGGGTGGTGGGCACAGATACGCAGTATTTT,CASSGVVGTDTQYF,TRBJ2-3,.,few,TRBV7-2
TGCGCCAGCAGCTTGGGAGGGGTGAATCAGCCCCAGCATTTT,CASSLGGVNQPQHF,TRBJ1-5,.,many,TRBV5-1
TGCAGTGCTAGCGACAGGGGGTTCGAGAACACTGAAGCTTTCTTT,CSASDRGFENTEAFF,TRBJ1-1,TRBD1,.,TRBV20-1
TGCAGCGTTGACAGGGGGGGGACTGAAGCTTTCTTT,CSVDRGGTEAFF,TRBJ1-1,TRBD1,many,TRBV29-1
TGCGCCAGCAGCCAAGGCCAGGGAGGCAATTCACCCCTCCACTTT,CASSQGQGGNSPLHF,TRBJ1-6,.,.,TRBV4-1
TGTGCCAGCAGCCATGATCCCCGGGGGAGTAATGAAAAACTGTTTTTT,CASSHDPRGSNEKLFF,TRBJ1-4,.,.,TRBV4-2
TGCAGTGCCTTAGCGGGGGGAACGAACACCGGGGAGCTGTTTTTT,CSALAGGTNTGELFF,TRBJ2-2,TRBD2,many,TRBV20-1
TGTGCCAGCAGCCAGAGCGGTCCGGCAGATACGCAGTATTTT,CASSQSGPADTQYF,TRBJ2-3,.,.,TRBV12-3/TRBV12-4
TGTGCCAGCAACCTAGCGGGAGTTGTCTACGAGCAGTACTTC,CASNLAGVVYEQYF,TRBJ2-7,TRBD2,once,TRBV6-2/TRBV6-3
TGCGCCAGCGCCCTCGGGCAGGGTAACACCGGGGAGCTGTTTTTT,CASALGQGNTGELFF,TRBJ2-2,.,many,TRBV5-1
TGTGCCAGCAGCCAAGAGTGGGGTGAGCAGTTCTTC,CASSQEWGEQFF,TRBJ2-1,.,.,TRBV3-1
TGTGCCAGCAGTTACTCACGGGTCACCCATTCGAGCATTCAGTACTTC,CASSYSRVTHSSIQYF,TRBJ2-4,.,many,TRBV6-5
TGTGCCAGCGCCGGGACAGGGGCCGGGGAGCTGTTTTTT,CASAGTGAGELFF,TRBJ2-2,TRBD1,few,TRBV19
TGTGCCAGCAGTGTGGCGGACAGGGCCACAGATACGCAGTATTTT,CASSVADRATDTQYF,TRBJ2-3,TRBD1,many,TRBV6-1
TGTGCCAGCAGTGGACAGGGTTTACCCCTCCACTTT,CASSGQGLPLHF,TRBJ1-6,TRBD1,many,TRBV6-1
TGTGCCAGCTCACCACAGGGGGGGCCCCAGCATTTT,CASSPQGGPQHF,TRBJ1-5,.,.,TRBV18
TGCAGTGCATGGGGTCTAGCGGGAGAGATGGGAGAGACCCAGTACTTC,CSAWGLAGEMGETQYF,TRBJ2-5,TRBD2,few,TRBV20-1
TGCGCCAGCGGAGAAGGACAGGGCCATGAGCAGTTCTTC,CASGEGQGHEQFF,TRBJ2-1,TRBD1,few,TRBV5-1
TGTGCCTGGAGCCTAACCTTGACAGGTGGAGGCTACACCTTC,CAWSLTLTGGGYTF,TRBJ1-2,.,few,TRBV30
TGCAGTGCTACAAACAGGGCCTATAATTCACCCCTCCACTTT,CSATNRAYNSPLHF,TRBJ1-6,.,few,TRBV20-1
TGTGCCAGCAGTCGACAGCGGCAGAACACTGAAGCTTTCTTT,CASSRQRQNTEAFF,TRBJ1-1,.,many,TRBV12-3/TRBV12-4
TGTGCCAGCAGCGTAACCCCATCTTGGGACAGGGGGCAAGAGACCCAGTACTTC,CASSVTPSWDRGQETQYF,TRBJ2-5,TRBD1,few,TRBV11-2
TGTGCCAGCAGCCCAAACCGGGGGGGAGGGAATGAGCAGTTCTTC,CASSPNRGGGNEQFF,TRBJ2-1,TRBD2,many,TRBV7-3
TGTGCCAGCAGCCAAGATCTCCTGGCGCAGTATTTT,CASSQDLLAQYF,TRBJ2-3,.,few,TRBV14
TGTGCCACTTCGGGCATGGAGGGCAATGAGCAGTTCTTC,CATSGMEGNEQFF,TRBJ2-1,.,many,TRBV24-1
TGTGCCAGCAGCTTAGCCGTCGTGGGACTAGCTGGGGAGCTGTTTTTT,CASSLAVVGLAGELFF,TRBJ2-2,TRBD2,few,TRBV7-8
TGTGCCACGCTCAGGGGCTCATGGTGCGAGCAGTACTTC,CATLRGSWCEQYF,TRBJ2-7,.,few,TRBV15
TGTGCCAGCAGCTTAACCCCCCCAGTAGGAGGATTTGGCACAGATACGCAGTATTTT,CASSLTPPVGGFGTDTQYF,TRBJ2-3,.,many,TRBV13
TGTGCCAGTAGGCGCAGGGGGCTGGCTGAAGCTTTCTTT,CASRRRGLAEAFF,TRBJ1-1,TRBD1,.,TRBV19
TGCGCCAGCAGCCAAGGCCGGGACAGGGCGGACTACGAGCAGTACTTC,CASSQGRDRADYEQYF,TRBJ2-7,TRBD1,many,TRBV4-3
TGTGCCAGCAGCCAAAACGTTTGGGGCAATGAGCAGTTCTTC,CASSQNVWGNEQFF,TRBJ2-1,.,few,TRBV14
TGTGCCAGCAAATTCAGGGGGGGACACCCAGTCGGAGAGACCCAGTACTTC,CASKFRGGHPVGETQYF,TRBJ2-5,.,few,TRBV21-1
TGTGCCAGCAGCTTAATGCAGGGGGCCACCGGGGAGCTGTTTTTT,CASSLMQGATGELFF,TRBJ2-2,TRBD1,few,TRBV7-2
TGCAGCTCCAGGACAGGCCTTAGCACAGATACGCAGTATTTT,CSSRTGLSTDTQYF,TRBJ2-3,TRBD1,few,TRBV29-1
TGTGCCACCAGCAGAGTTTGGCGGGGGGTTGGAGATACGCAGTATTTT,CATSRVWRGVGDTQYF,TRBJ2-3,TRBD2,.,TRBV15
TGTGCCATCAGTGAGTCCGGGAGCGAAGAGACCCAGTACTTC,CAISESGSEETQYF,TRBJ2-5,.,few,TRBV10-3
TGTGCCACTATGCGGGGTTACCAAGAGACCCAGTACTTC,CATMRGYQETQYF,TRBJ2-5,.,.,TRBV12-3/TRBV12-4
TGCAGCGTTGACGGGGGCAGGGATACGCAGTATTTT,CSVDGGRDTQYF,TRBJ2-3,.,.,TRBV29-1
TGTGCCAGCAGCACACAGACAGGGTTAGAGACCCAGTACTTC,CASSTQTGLETQYF,TRBJ2-5,TRBD1,.,TRBV7-2
TGTGCCAGCAGCCCCAGGGACAGGGGCCAATCCTACGAGCAGTACTTC,CASSPRDRGQSYEQYF,TRBJ2-7,TRBD1,.,TRBV7-8
TGTGCCAGCAGCGCCCCTCAGGGGGCCTCAGATACGCAGTATTTT,CASSAPQGASDTQYF,TRBJ2-3,TRBD1,few,TRBV9
TGTGCCAGCAGCAAACGGGACGGGACAGGGGGCCAGAGGTATGAAAAACTGTTTTTT,CASSKRDGTGGQRYEKLFF,TRBJ1-4,.,.,TRBV21-1
TGTGCCAGCAGCATGAAGCGGGGGACATACAATGAGCAGTTCTTC,CASSMKRGTYNEQFF,TRBJ2-1,TRBD2,.,TRBV7-3
TGCAGTGCTAGACCGGGACAAAATTCCTACGAGCAGTACTTC,CSARPGQNSYEQYF,TRBJ2-7,.,few,TRBV20-1
TGTGCCAGCAGCGAACAAGGCAGGGGTGTTGAGGGTCGGCGGGAAAAACTGTTTTTT,CASSEQGRGVEGRREKLFF,TRBJ1-4,.,.,TRBV6-1
TGTGCCAGCAGCCAAGTCCCGATGACCGTAAACGACCAGACCCAGCATTTT,CASSQVPMTVNDQTQHF,TRBJ1-5,.,.,TRBV4-2
TGCGCCAGCAGCCAAATTCCAGACGGAGATACGCAGTATTTT,CASSQIPDGDTQYF,TRBJ2-3,.,.,TRBV4-1
TGCAGTGCTAGGACCCGGACAGCGAACACTGAAGCTTTCTTT,CSARTRTANTEAFF,TRBJ1-1,.,.,TRBV20-1
TGTGCCAGCAGTCCCGGGGCAGGGACCTACGAGCAGTACTTC,CASSPGAGTYEQYF,TRBJ2-7,.,.,TRBV12-3/TRBV12-4